The rows below give T cell receptor beta chains drawn from one sample of a study of cytomegalovirus exposure and HLA in healthy donors. TCRdb's table, derived via immunoSEQ multiplex PCR, lists solely in-frame clones and lacks some. The sample carries fewer than 250,000 clones, roughly 80% recorded once. The sample was PBMCs. Receptor source: a man aged 35 to 55 in good health and CMV-seronegative. The CDR3 runs from the conserved cysteine through the conserved F or W. The order of the fields is clone size, V gene, J gene, CDR3 length, D gene, CDR3 protein, CDR3 DNA. The D gene is left open where the match is weak. A clone size is listed for some rows: how often the clone was seen (once, few, many), or a class if it is expanded.

NA,TRBV7-9,TRBJ2-5,12,TRBD1,CASSFDRATQYF,TGTGCCAGCAGCTTCGACAGGGCTACCCAGTACTTC
NA,TRBV19,TRBJ1-1,13,TRBD1,CASRVDRDLKAFF,TGTGCCAGTAGGGTAGACAGGGACTTGAAAGCTTTCTTT
few,TRBV6-5,TRBJ2-7,15,NA,CASNVEQTVSYEQYF,TGTGCCAGCAATGTCGAGCAGACAGTCTCCTACGAGCAGTACTTC
few,TRBV27,TRBJ2-5,13,NA,CASSRTDLREQYF,TGTGCCAGCAGTCGGACAGATCTTAGAGAGCAGTACTTC
NA,TRBV7-3,TRBJ2-3,14,TRBD1,CASSPGTGSDTQYF,TGTGCCAGCAGCCCCGGGACAGGATCAGATACGCAGTATTTT
NA,TRBV7-9,TRBJ2-3,17,TRBD2,CASSLAGLAGGGDTQYF,TGTGCCAGCAGCTTAGCCGGACTAGCGGGGGGAGGAGATACGCAGTATTTT
NA,TRBV9,TRBJ1-5,14,NA,CASSPRESNQPQHF,TGTGCCAGCAGCCCTCGGGAGAGCAATCAGCCCCAGCATTTT
NA,TRBV19,TRBJ2-1,15,TRBD2,CASSVAGGRRAEQFF,TGTGCCAGTAGTGTAGCGGGGGGGCGGAGAGCTGAGCAGTTCTTC
few,TRBV5-4,TRBJ1-5,14,NA,CASSLRGINQPQHF,TGTGCCAGCAGCTTGCGAGGGATCAATCAGCCCCAGCATTTT
NA,TRBV6-1,TRBJ1-1,15,NA,CASSEVIEMNTEAFF,TGTGCCAGCAGTGAAGTTATAGAGATGAACACTGAAGCTTTCTTT
NA,TRBV18,TRBJ2-7,14,NA,CASSPMSLNYEQYF,TGTGCCAGCTCACCAATGAGCCTTAATTACGAGCAGTACTTC
NA,TRBV5-4,TRBJ2-3,16,NA,CASSIWTRASTDTQYF,TGTGCCAGCAGCATATGGACACGTGCTAGCACAGATACGCAGTATTTT
few,TRBV7-9,TRBJ2-5,15,TRBD2,CASSFASGGVETQYF,TGTGCCAGCAGCTTTGCTAGCGGGGGGGTAGAGACCCAGTACTTC
NA,TRBV19,TRBJ2-3,14,NA,CASSIETRTDTQYF,TGTGCCAGTAGTATCGAGACTCGCACAGATACGCAGTATTTT
NA,TRBV27,TRBJ2-7,14,TRBD1,CASSNRQGPYEQYF,TGTGCCAGCAGTAACAGACAGGGGCCCTACGAGCAGTACTTC
NA,TRBV25-1,TRBJ1-1,15,TRBD1,CASSESNRGITEAFF,TGTGCCAGCAGTGAATCTAACAGGGGTATAACTGAAGCTTTCTTT
NA,TRBV10-1,TRBJ2-7,14,TRBD1,CASGPTGNSYEQYF,TGCGCCAGCGGACCGACAGGGAACTCCTACGAGCAGTACTTC
few,TRBV5-6,TRBJ1-1,16,NA,CASSLISQGGGTEAFF,TGTGCCAGCAGCTTGATATCGCAGGGAGGTGGGACTGAAGCTTTCTTT
NA,TRBV10-3,TRBJ2-7,15,NA,CAISDSGEGGYEQYF,TGTGCCATCAGTGACTCCGGTGAAGGGGGCTACGAGCAGTACTTC
NA,TRBV19,TRBJ1-5,14,NA,CASSIEQTNQPQHF,TGTGCCAGTAGTATAGAACAGACAAATCAGCCCCAGCATTTT
NA,TRBV7-9,TRBJ1-4,19,TRBD1,CASRPKFGTGGDVGEKLFF,TGTGCCAGCAGGCCGAAGTTTGGGACAGGGGGCGATGTTGGTGAAAAACTGTTTTTT
NA,TRBV14,TRBJ1-2,12,NA,CASSQFGGGYTF,TGTGCCAGCAGCCAATTCGGGGGGGGCTACACCTTC
once,TRBV28,TRBJ1-2,15,TRBD1,CASSLWGTGVYGYTF,TGTGCCAGCAGTTTATGGGGGACAGGGGTCTATGGCTACACCTTC
NA,TRBV5-1,TRBJ1-1,16,TRBD1,CASSPYRQGLNTEAFF,TGCGCCAGCAGCCCTTACAGACAGGGCCTAAACACTGAAGCTTTCTTT
NA,TRBV5-1,TRBJ1-2,13,NA,CASSFSQGYGYTF,TGCGCCAGCAGCTTTAGCCAGGGTTATGGCTACACCTTC
few,TRBV19,TRBJ1-3,15,NA,CASSPPGLTGNTIYF,TGTGCCAGTAGTCCCCCGGGACTCACTGGAAACACCATATATTTT
NA,TRBV7-9,TRBJ2-7,15,TRBD1,CASSPKGQGVYEQYF,TGTGCCAGCAGTCCGAAGGGACAGGGGGTCTACGAGCAGTACTTC
NA,TRBV5-4,TRBJ2-7,15,TRBD2,CASSKSLAGTYEQYF,TGTGCCAGCAGTAAGAGCCTAGCGGGAACCTACGAGCAGTACTTC
NA,TRBV6-5,TRBJ2-5,16,NA,CASSYPIGGAQETQYF,TGTGCCAGCAGTTACCCCATAGGGGGGGCCCAAGAGACCCAGTACTTC
NA,TRBV2,TRBJ1-2,14,TRBD1,CASNSGQGAFGYTF,TGTGCCAGCAACTCGGGACAGGGGGCGTTCGGCTACACCTTC
NA,TRBV19,TRBJ2-1,14,NA,CASMRGGSGNEQFF,TGTGCCAGTATGCGAGGGGGTTCAGGGAATGAGCAGTTCTTC
NA,TRBV23-1,TRBJ2-7,12,NA,CAPLGGFHEQYF,TGCGCCCCCCTCGGAGGGTTCCACGAGCAGTACTTC
NA,TRBV4-1,TRBJ2-3,17,TRBD2,CASSQGTSGSVSDTQYF,TGCGCCAGCAGCCAGGGGACTAGCGGGTCGGTATCAGATACGCAGTATTTT
NA,TRBV6-4,TRBJ2-3,16,TRBD2,CASSEREAGYTDTQYF,TGTGCCAGCAGTGAGCGGGAGGCGGGCTACACAGATACGCAGTATTTT
once,TRBV7-2,TRBJ2-7,14,NA,CASSFWTHSYEQYF,TGTGCCAGCAGCTTTTGGACACACTCCTACGAGCAGTACTTC
NA,TRBV6-6,TRBJ1-5,15,TRBD1,CASSYVDRAAQPQHF,TGTGCCAGCAGTTACGTGGACAGGGCAGCTCAGCCCCAGCATTTT
NA,TRBV7-9,TRBJ2-7,14,NA,CASSLGANFYEQYF,TGTGCCAGCAGCCTTGGTGCCAACTTCTACGAGCAGTACTTC
NA,TRBV14,TRBJ2-7,15,TRBD1,CASSQDRQGEREQYF,TGTGCCAGCAGCCAAGATCGTCAGGGGGAGAGGGAGCAGTACTTC
NA,TRBV19,TRBJ2-7,12,NA,CASSALPYEQYF,TGTGCCAGTAGTGCACTACCCTACGAGCAGTACTTC
once,TRBV4-3,TRBJ1-6,13,NA,CASSQGGGWALHF,TGCGCCAGCAGCCAAGGGGGGGGGTGGGCCCTCCACTTT
NA,TRBV10-3,TRBJ1-4,14,NA,CAISPQGGDEKLFF,TGTGCCATCAGCCCACAGGGAGGGGATGAAAAACTGTTTTTT
few,TRBV7-2,TRBJ1-5,14,NA,CASSIQGPDQPQHF,TGTGCCAGCAGCATACAGGGCCCGGATCAGCCCCAGCATTTT
NA,TRBV10-2,TRBJ2-3,14,NA,CASSERGSTDTQYF,TGCGCCAGCAGTGAAAGGGGAAGCACAGATACGCAGTATTTT
NA,TRBV7-2,TRBJ1-1,14,NA,CASSSIRGNTEAFF,TGTGCCAGCAGCTCTATCAGGGGGAACACTGAAGCTTTCTTT
NA,TRBV28,TRBJ1-4,12,TRBD1,CATGGKYEKLFF,TGTGCCACAGGGGGCAAGTACGAAAAACTGTTTTTT
NA,TRBV25-1,TRBJ2-3,13,TRBD1,CACSRGQRDTQYF,TGTGCCTGCTCGAGGGGGCAGAGAGATACGCAGTATTTT
NA,TRBV28,TRBJ2-7,13,NA,CASFPQGGRRGYF,TGTGCCAGCTTCCCCCAGGGAGGCCGAAGAGGGTACTTC
NA,TRBV7-3,TRBJ2-1,13,NA,CASSFERGNEQFF,TGTGCCAGCAGCTTCGAACGGGGTAATGAGCAGTTCTTC
NA,TRBV7-2,TRBJ2-1,12,TRBD1,CASSSMDRVKFF,TGTGCCAGCAGCTCTATGGACAGGGTCAAGTTCTTC
few,TRBV2,TRBJ2-7,14,TRBD2,CASTGLAGGREQYF,TGTGCCAGCACTGGACTAGCGGGAGGAAGGGAGCAGTACTTC
NA,TRBV5-5,TRBJ2-1,15,NA,CASSLDRVYIDEQFF,TGTGCCAGCAGCTTGGACAGGGTTTACATTGATGAGCAGTTCTTC
once,TRBV2,TRBJ1-2,14,NA,CASLPGNLSGGYTF,TGTGCCAGCCTCCCGGGTAACTTGAGCGGTGGCTACACCTTC
NA,TRBV5-4,TRBJ1-4,16,NA,CASSVRGRGLDEKLFF,TGTGCCAGCAGCGTGCGCGGGAGGGGGTTGGATGAAAAACTGTTTTTT
NA,TRBV4-2,TRBJ2-3,17,NA,CASSHTNSEAYTDTQYF,TGTGCCAGCAGCCACACGAACTCGGAGGCGTACACAGATACGCAGTATTTT
few,TRBV5-1,TRBJ1-4,15,NA,CASRLQGATNEKLFF,TGCGCCAGCAGATTACAGGGCGCAACTAATGAAAAACTGTTTTTT
few,TRBV7-9,TRBJ2-3,12,NA,CASSLLADTQYF,TGTGCCAGCAGCTTACTAGCAGATACGCAGTATTTT
NA,TRBV2,TRBJ2-1,11,NA,CASSKTGPQFF,TGTGCCAGCAGTAAAACAGGGCCGCAGTTCTTC
once,TRBV7-2,TRBJ2-1,15,NA,CASSYGGSSYNEQFF,TGTGCCAGCAGCTACGGCGGTTCCTCCTACAATGAGCAGTTCTTC
NA,TRBV11-2,TRBJ2-1,16,TRBD2,CASSPGLADFYNEQFF,TGTGCCAGCAGCCCGGGACTAGCGGATTTTTACAATGAGCAGTTCTTC